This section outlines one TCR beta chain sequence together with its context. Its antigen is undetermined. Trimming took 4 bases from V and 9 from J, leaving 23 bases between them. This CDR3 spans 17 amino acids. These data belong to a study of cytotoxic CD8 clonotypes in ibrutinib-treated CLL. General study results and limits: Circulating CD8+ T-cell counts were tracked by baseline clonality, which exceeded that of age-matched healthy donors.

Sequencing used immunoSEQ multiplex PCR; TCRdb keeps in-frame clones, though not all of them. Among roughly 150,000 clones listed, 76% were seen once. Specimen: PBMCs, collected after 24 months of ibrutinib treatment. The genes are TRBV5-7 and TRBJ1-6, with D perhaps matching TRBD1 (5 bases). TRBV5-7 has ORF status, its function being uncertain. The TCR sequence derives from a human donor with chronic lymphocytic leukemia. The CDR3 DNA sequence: TGTGCCAGCAGCCCGAGACAGAGGGGTGTCCTTTCTTCACCCCTCCACTTT. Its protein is CASSPRQRGVLSSPLHF.